This T cell receptor beta chain comes out of a study of monozygotic twins with cystic fibrosis. Germline CDR1 GTSNPN, CDR2 SVGIG (reference sequence). Trimming at V came to 0 bases and at J to 6 bases, leaving 25 bases not matched to a gene. The CDR3 is made up of 22 amino acids. The method was immunoSEQ multiplex PCR; TCRdb's version includes in-frame clones alone and lacks a portion of them. The table lists 8,500 to 14,000 clones, approximately 96% of them singletons, with around 0.86% in the top ten. A single count supports this clone. Sequenced input: blood. V gene TRBV30 combines with J gene TRBJ2-1, with 11 nucleotides matching TRBD1. The clonotype originates from a boy between 10 and 17 years old with cystic fibrosis. The CDR3 protein is CAWSVLGSGQGASRGIGNEQFF. The CDR3 nucleotides read TGTGCCTGGAGTGTATTAGGGTCAGGACAGGGGGCCTCGAGGGGAATCGGCAATGAGCAGTTCTTC.